The clone carrying this T cell receptor beta chain appeared a few times. What it binds is not known. These data are taken from a study of T-cell memory formation after mild COVID-19. About the study: Largely, the TCR clusters proved donor specific.

General study points: Pre-infection memory harbored some responding clones, suggesting cross-reactive memory joined.

This CDR3 has 15 amino acids. Germline lookup yields CDR1 SGHTA and CDR2 FQGNSA. The V segment lost 4 bases and the J segment 5 bases; nucleotides outside the gene matches: 3. TCRdb reprocessed the 5' RACE reads with MiXCR, giving one entry per CDR3 protein. The sample lists nearly 250,000 distinct CDR3 sequences; roughly 15% were seen once. The chain combines TRBV7-2 with TRBJ1-4, with 11 bases fitting TRBD1. The source material was PBMCs or a T cell subset sorted from them (not recorded which). The receptor comes from an adult woman who had mild COVID-19 (a few samples of this study predate the infection). Cell type and time point are not known. CDR3 region: CASSSGTGGNEKLFF. The CDR3 DNA follows: TGTGCCAGCAGCTCAGGGACAGGGGGAAATGAAAAACTGTTTTTT.